These T cell receptor beta chains were read from a single sample in a study of blood T cell repertoires in COVID-19. Using immunoSEQ multiplex PCR, the repertoire was profiled, and TCRdb retains in-frame clones only, with some absent. The table has 310,000 or so clones, 85% to 90% seen once. Specimen: peripheral blood. All receptors derive from a woman between 25 and 40 years old with COVID-19, enrolled during active disease. Both conserved end residues are part of each CDR3. Fields, in order: CDR3 length, clone size, J gene, D gene, V gene, CDR3 protein, CDR3 DNA. The D gene is left open where the match is weak. The size of a clone is reported for some rows only, either as once, few or many, or as a class for expanded clones.

14 | once | TRBJ2-7 | . | TRBV5-1 | CASSFRGNSYEQYF | TGCGCCAGCAGCTTCCGAGGGAACTCCTACGAGCAGTACTTC
15 | . | TRBJ1-6 | TRBD1 | TRBV14 | CASSQLTGGGSPLHF | TGTGCCAGCAGCCAGCTGACAGGGGGCGGTTCACCCCTCCACTTT
16 | . | TRBJ1-1 | . | TRBV6-5 | CASSYSKFSGGTEAFF | TGTGCCAGCAGTTACTCGAAGTTCAGTGGTGGCACTGAAGCTTTCTTT
12 | . | TRBJ2-7 | TRBD1 | TRBV2 | CASRDRVYEQYF | TGTGCCAGCAGGGACAGGGTCTACGAGCAGTACTTC
15 | . | TRBJ2-7 | TRBD1 | TRBV28 | CASRGPGQGAYEQYF | TGTGCCAGCAGGGGACCGGGACAGGGGGCCTACGAGCAGTACTTC
14 | few | TRBJ1-4 | . | TRBV19 | CASSARADNEKLFF | TGTGCCAGTAGTGCCAGAGCGGATAATGAAAAACTGTTTTTT
14 | . | TRBJ2-7 | . | TRBV28 | CASSLSGGPYEQYF | TGTGCCAGCAGTTTATCGGGGGGCCCCTACGAGCAGTACTTC
18 | . | TRBJ2-1 | TRBD2 | TRBV18 | CASSPPIASGRPYNEQFF | TGTGCCAGCTCACCACCGATCGCTAGCGGGAGACCCTACAATGAGCAGTTCTTC
16 | . | TRBJ1-2 | TRBD1 | TRBV28 | CASSSGTGGMGYGYTF | TGTGCCAGCAGTTCCGGGACAGGGGGTATGGGCTATGGCTACACCTTC
13 | . | TRBJ1-3 | TRBD1 | TRBV5-5 | CASSVTGLNTIYF | TGTGCCAGCAGCGTGACAGGGTTGAACACCATATATTTT
14 | . | TRBJ2-7 | . | TRBV6-5 | CASSSEGTAYEQYF | TGTGCCAGCAGTTCGGAGGGGACTGCCTACGAGCAGTACTTC
15 | . | TRBJ2-7 | TRBD2 | TRBV18 | CASSHPGLAGDEQYF | TGTGCCAGCTCCCACCCGGGACTAGCGGGAGACGAGCAGTACTTC
14 | . | TRBJ2-7 | . | TRBV30 | CAWSVSRSSYEQYF | TGTGCCTGGAGTGTATCTAGGTCCTCCTACGAGCAGTACTTC
14 | few | TRBJ1-6 | . | TRBV10-3 | CASRPEGYNSPLHF | TGTGCCAGCCGACCGGAGGGGTATAATTCACCCCTCCACTTT
12 | . | TRBJ2-3 | . | TRBV7-3 | CASSLTHDTQYF | TGTGCCAGCAGCCTTACACACGATACGCAGTATTTT
13 | few | TRBJ2-7 | . | TRBV29-1 | CSAQADSFYEQYF | TGCAGCGCCCAGGCGGACTCCTTCTACGAGCAGTACTTC
15 | . | TRBJ1-2 | . | TRBV19 | CASRQEDSNNYGYTF | TGTGCCAGTAGGCAAGAGGACTCTAATAACTATGGCTACACCTTC
14 | . | TRBJ1-6 | . | TRBV4-1 | CASSQDNWNSPLHF | TGCGCCAGCAGCCAAGATAACTGGAATTCACCCCTCCACTTT
14 | . | TRBJ1-5 | . | TRBV15 | CATSRDRQNQPQHF | TGTGCCACCAGCAGAGACCGACAGAATCAGCCCCAGCATTTT
14 | . | TRBJ2-1 | . | TRBV27 | CASRSLNSYNEQFF | TGTGCCAGCCGATCCCTAAACTCCTACAATGAGCAGTTCTTC
18 | . | TRBJ2-6 | . | TRBV6-1 | CASSDYDLGRAGANVLTF | TGTGCCAGCAGTGATTACGATTTAGGCCGGGCTGGGGCCAACGTCCTGACTTTC
13 | . | TRBJ2-2 | TRBD2 | TRBV2 | CASVGLVGRELFF | TGTGCCTCCGTGGGACTAGTGGGAAGGGAGCTGTTTTTT
15 | once | TRBJ2-1 | . | TRBV7-8 | CASSLAGLSYNEQFF | TGTGCCAGCAGCTTAGCGGGGCTTAGCTACAATGAGCAGTTCTTC
14 | . | TRBJ2-1 | TRBD2 | TRBV11-2 | CASRPGLAFREQFF | TGTGCCAGCAGACCGGGACTAGCCTTCCGCGAGCAGTTCTTC
15 | . | TRBJ1-6 | TRBD1 | TRBV9 | CASSVGGQGNSPLHF | TGTGCCAGCAGCGTCGGGGGACAGGGAAATTCACCCCTCCACTTT
13 | . | TRBJ2-7 | . | TRBV27 | CASSLWGDHEQYF | TGTGCCAGCAGTTTATGGGGCGACCACGAGCAGTACTTC
14 | . | TRBJ1-4 | . | TRBV5-4 | CASSSGVANEKLFF | TGTGCCAGCAGCTCGGGGGTGGCTAATGAAAAACTGTTTTTT
15 | . | TRBJ2-3 | . | TRBV5-1 | CASSFASHNTDTQYF | TGCGCCAGCAGCTTCGCTAGCCATAACACAGATACGCAGTATTTT
14 | . | TRBJ2-7 | TRBD2 | TRBV19 | CASSISGRRYEQYF | TGTGCCAGTAGTATAAGCGGGAGAAGATACGAGCAGTACTTC
13 | . | TRBJ2-7 | . | TRBV5-1 | CASSFGVTYEQYF | TGCGCCAGCAGCTTCGGGGTGACCTACGAGCAGTACTTC
11 | . | TRBJ2-7 | . | TRBV14 | CASSQAYEQYF | TGTGCCAGCAGCCAAGCTTACGAGCAGTACTTC
15 | . | TRBJ2-7 | TRBD2 | TRBV28 | CASSLRRLFGGEQYF | TGTGCCAGCAGTTTAAGGCGTCTTTTCGGGGGGGAGCAGTACTTC
14 | . | TRBJ2-7 | . | TRBV12-5 | CASGLGLSPYEQYF | TGTGCTAGTGGTTTAGGACTTAGCCCCTACGAGCAGTACTTC
16 | . | TRBJ2-4 | . | TRBV5-1 | CASSLRQVGAKNIQYF | TGCGCCAGCAGCTTGAGACAGGTTGGAGCCAAAAACATTCAGTACTTC
15 | . | TRBJ1-5 | TRBD1 | TRBV27 | CASSLSNRGNQPQHF | TGTGCCAGCAGTTTATCGAACAGGGGAAATCAGCCCCAGCATTTT
17 | . | TRBJ1-4 | . | TRBV4-2 | CASSQGSRRETNEKLFF | TGTGCCAGCAGCCAAGGAAGTAGGAGAGAAACTAATGAAAAACTGTTTTTT
15 | few | TRBJ2-7 | TRBD1 | TRBV10-1 | CASSPGQAFSSEQYF | TGCGCCAGCAGCCCTGGACAGGCTTTTTCCTCCGAGCAGTACTTC
13 | . | TRBJ2-7 | . | TRBV28 | CASIRTSPYEQYF | TGTGCCAGCATTCGGACAAGCCCCTACGAGCAGTACTTC
15 | few | TRBJ1-5 | . | TRBV6-5 | CASRAAGSSNQPQHF | TGTGCCAGCAGGGCCGCAGGCTCCAGCAATCAGCCCCAGCATTTT
14 | . | TRBJ2-7 | . | TRBV18 | CASSPTGLLIEQYF | TGTGCCAGCTCACCAACAGGGTTACTGATCGAGCAGTACTTC
11 | . | TRBJ2-4 | . | TRBV12-2 | CASRLGSIQYF | TGTGCAAGTCGTCTAGGTAGCATTCAGTACTTC
14 | . | TRBJ2-1 | . | TRBV24-1 | CATRGTSSGVEQFF | TGTGCCACCAGAGGGACAAGCAGCGGGGTTGAGCAGTTCTTC
14 | . | TRBJ2-7 | . | TRBV6-5 | CASSYSRLSYEQYF | TGTGCCAGCAGTTACTCGCGGCTCTCCTACGAGCAGTACTTC
14 | few | TRBJ2-7 | TRBD2 | TRBV2 | CASSPVAGGDEQYF | TGTGCCAGCAGTCCCGTAGCGGGAGGGGACGAGCAGTACTTC
15 | . | TRBJ2-1 | TRBD2 | TRBV30 | CACPPASGTINEQFF | TGTGCCTGCCCCCCTGCTAGCGGGACCATCAATGAGCAGTTCTTC
15 | . | TRBJ2-7 | TRBD2 | TRBV28 | CASSNPSGGSYEQYF | TGTGCCAGCAGTAACCCAAGCGGGGGCTCCTACGAGCAGTACTTC
12 | . | TRBJ2-2 | TRBD1 | TRBV5-8 | CASPRGTGELFF | TGTGCCAGCCCCAGGGGGACCGGGGAGCTGTTTTTT
14 | few | TRBJ1-5 | . | TRBV5-1 | CASSLTGSNQPQHF | TGCGCCAGCAGCTTGACAGGGAGCAATCAGCCCCAGCATTTT
15 | . | TRBJ1-4 | . | TRBV3-1/TRBV3-2 | CASSHQDSLYEKLFF | TGTGCCAGCAGCCACCAGGACAGCCTATATGAAAAACTGTTTTTT
15 | . | TRBJ2-1 | TRBD2 | TRBV18 | CASSPLAGTTNEQFF | TGTGCCAGCTCACCTTTGGCGGGGACTACAAATGAGCAGTTCTTC